This is a list of T cell receptor beta chains from one sample in a study of cytomegalovirus exposure and HLA in healthy donors. Only in-frame clones appear in the TCRdb table, and some are missing; sequencing was by immunoSEQ multiplex PCR. The sample includes some 66,000 clones, over 70% of them seen just once. The specimen sequenced was PBMCs. These TCRs come from a man aged 55 to 70 in good health and CMV-seropositive. The CDR3 runs from the conserved cysteine through the conserved F or W. The order of the fields is V gene, clone size, D gene, J gene, CDR3 DNA, CDR3 protein. The D gene is left open where the match is weak. Clone size is given for some rows only: seen once, a few or many times, or a class if the clone is expanded.

>TRBV10-3|-|-|TRBJ1-5
TGTGCCATCAGTGATGTAGGTGCCGGGAGGAGAAGCCAGCCCCAGCATTTT
CAISDVGAGRRSQPQHF
>TRBV7-9|-|TRBD1|TRBJ2-7
TGTGCCAGCAGCATCCGGGACAGGTATTACGAGCAGTACTTC
CASSIRDRYYEQYF
>TRBV5-1|once|TRBD1|TRBJ1-1
TGCGCCAGCAGCTTGGCTGGACAGGGAGGCACTGAAGCTTTCTTT
CASSLAGQGGTEAFF
>TRBV6-4|medium-sized|-|TRBJ1-1
TGTGCCAGCAGTAAAGCGGGGGAAGGTGAAGCTTTCTTT
CASSKAGEGEAFF
>TRBV9|-|TRBD1|TRBJ2-2
TGTGCCAGCAGGAGGGGGCCAAACACCGGGGAGCTGTTTTTT
CASRRGPNTGELFF
>TRBV19|-|-|TRBJ2-2
TGTGCCAGTAGTATACCCGAGGTGATCCGGAACACCGGGGAGCTGTTTTTT
CASSIPEVIRNTGELFF
>TRBV2|-|TRBD2|TRBJ2-1
TGTGCCAGCAGTAGGACTAGGAGCTCCTACAATGAGCAGTTCTTC
CASSRTRSSYNEQFF
>TRBV5-1|-|TRBD2|TRBJ2-7
TGCGCCAGCAGCTTATTGACTAGCGGGTTTTACGAGCAGTACTTC
CASSLLTSGFYEQYF
>TRBV7-9|-|-|TRBJ1-6
TGTGCCAGCAGCCCCACCGGGAATAATTCACCCCTCCACTTT
CASSPTGNNSPLHF
>TRBV19|-|TRBD1|TRBJ2-3
TGTGCCAGTAGCAGTTCCGGACAGGGTACTTGGGGTACGCAGTATTTT
CASSSSGQGTWGTQYF
>TRBV5-6|-|-|TRBJ1-1
TGTGCCAGCAGCCCCCGGGGGTTTGGGATGAACACTGAAGCTTTCTTT
CASSPRGFGMNTEAFF
>TRBV7-9|-|TRBD1|TRBJ1-2
TGTGCCAGCAGCTTAGGGCGGACAGGGAGCGGCTACACCTTC
CASSLGRTGSGYTF
>TRBV2|-|TRBD1|TRBJ1-1
TGTGCCAGCAGTTTTGGACAGGGGACTGAAGCTTTCTTT
CASSFGQGTEAFF
>TRBV10-1|-|-|TRBJ1-1
TGCGCCAGCAGTGACCCCGGGAGGGACACTGAAGCTTTCTTT
CASSDPGRDTEAFF
>TRBV29-1|-|-|TRBJ2-3
TGCAGCAGCAGGGGAACGGATACGCAGTATTTT
CSSRGTDTQYF
>TRBV23-1|-|TRBD1|TRBJ1-6
TGCGCCAGGACCCCAGGGACAGGTATTCCACCCCTCCACTTT
CARTPGTGIPPLHF
>TRBV4-1|once|-|TRBJ2-7
TGCGCCAGCAGCCAAGATACTCGGCAGGGAAACTACGAGCAGTACTTC
CASSQDTRQGNYEQYF
>TRBV11-3|-|-|TRBJ2-3
TGTGCCAGCAGCCTCGGACTCACAGATACGCAGTATTTT
CASSLGLTDTQYF